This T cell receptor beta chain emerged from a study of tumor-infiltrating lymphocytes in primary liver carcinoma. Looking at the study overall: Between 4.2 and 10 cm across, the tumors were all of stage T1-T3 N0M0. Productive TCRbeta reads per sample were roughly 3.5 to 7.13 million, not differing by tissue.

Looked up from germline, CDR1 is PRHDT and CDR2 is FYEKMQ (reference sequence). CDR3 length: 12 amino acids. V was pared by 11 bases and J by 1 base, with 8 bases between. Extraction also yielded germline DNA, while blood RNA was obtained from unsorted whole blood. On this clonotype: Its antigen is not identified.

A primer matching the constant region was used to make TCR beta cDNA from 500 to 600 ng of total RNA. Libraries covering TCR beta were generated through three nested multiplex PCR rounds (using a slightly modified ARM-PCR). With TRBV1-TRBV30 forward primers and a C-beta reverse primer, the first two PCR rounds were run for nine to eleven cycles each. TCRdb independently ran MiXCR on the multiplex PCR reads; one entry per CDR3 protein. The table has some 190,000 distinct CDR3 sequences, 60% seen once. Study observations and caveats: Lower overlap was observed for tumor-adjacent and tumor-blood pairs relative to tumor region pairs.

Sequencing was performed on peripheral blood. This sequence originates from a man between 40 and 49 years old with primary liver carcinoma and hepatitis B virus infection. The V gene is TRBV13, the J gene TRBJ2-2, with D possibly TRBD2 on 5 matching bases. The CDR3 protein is CASTRNTGELFF. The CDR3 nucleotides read TGTGCCTCTACTAGGAACACCGGGGAGCTGTTTTTT.